Sequencing of this T cell receptor (beta chain) was carried out in a study of blood T cell repertoires in COVID-19. Study-level information: T cells, B-cell-depleted T cells, or PBMCs supplied cDNA or gDNA.

Authors' processing steps: How many nucleated cells were present was estimated from reference gene primer amplification. The repertoire was sequenced with immunoSEQ multiplex PCR; TCRdb's copy has only in-frame clones and lacks some. The V and J calls and clone size are taken from that table; D and trimming were inferred from the DNA. The table lists 150,000 to 200,000 clones, around 77% of them singletons. Trimming removed 11 bases from V and 1 base from J, with 11 bases in between. In germline, CDR1 is MNHGY, CDR2 SAAAGT. This CDR3 spans 12 amino acids. This clone has only one observation. The source of this sequence is a man aged 60 to 69 with active or convalescent COVID-19. The rearrangement joins TRBV6-8 to TRBJ1-1, with D possibly TRBD1 on 5 matching bases. The specimen sequenced was peripheral blood. The CDR3 reads CAAKDKNTEAFF. The DNA of the CDR3 is TGTGCCGCCAAGGACAAGAACACTGAAGCTTTCTTT.